The 13 T cell receptor beta chains in this list originate from one sample, sequenced in a study of cytomegalovirus exposure and HLA in healthy donors. Vbeta (60) and Jbeta (13) primers were used in the PCR. The data were produced by immunoSEQ multiplex PCR, yet TCRdb's version contains in-frame clones alone and is incomplete. The sample gives 120,000 or so clones, about 80% of which show up once; around 9.1% is in the top ten. Sequenced sample: PBMCs. The receptor set was obtained from a woman aged 45-59 years in good health and CMV-seropositive.

The J gene is TRBJ2-5, the V gene TRBV7-8, with 9 bases identical to TRBD2. CDR3 length: 14 residues. Germline V gives CDR1 SGHVS, CDR2 FQNEAQ. V shed 4 bases and J 5 bases; nucleotides not matched to a gene: 5. The CDR3: CASSWREGSETQYF. The CDR3 DNA sequence: TGTGCCAGCAGCTGGCGGGAGGGCAGTGAGACCCAGTACTTC.

On this clone: The sample holds other DNA sequences that translate to the same CDR3. The chain combines TRBV5-1 with TRBJ1-2; no firm D call. Trimming took off 0 bases at V and 1 base at J, with 4 bases between the two ends. Germline V gives CDR1 SGHRS, CDR2 YFSETQ. The CDR3 sequence is 13 residues long. The CDR3 DNA is TGCGCCAGCAGCTTGGCGGGTAACTATGGCTACACCTTC. Protein product: CASSLAGNYGYTF.

The chain couples TRBV19 to TRBJ1-5, with TRBD1 matching over 10 bases. CDR3 length equals 18 residues. In germline, CDR1 is LNHDA, CDR2 SQIVND (reference sequence). J lost 0 bases, V lost 3 bases, and 8 bases had no gene match. The CDR3 nucleotides are TGTGCCAGTAGTATTGGGGACAGGGGCGCTAATAGCAATCAGCCCCAGCATTTT. Its translation: CASSIGDRGANSNQPQHF.

The genes are TRBV5-1 and TRBJ1-2; D unclear. This CDR3 has 14 amino acids. Germline CDR1 is SGHRS and CDR2 is YFSETQ. V gave up 0 bases and J gave up 8 bases, with 14 bases separating them. This chain's CDR3 is CASSLVDILQGYTF. In DNA, the CDR3 is TGCGCCAGCAGCTTGGTCGACATACTCCAGGGCTACACCTTC.

V and J are TRBV11-2 and TRBJ1-1, with a possible D match to TRBD1 (5 bases). The CDR3 has 15 amino acids. The V gene lost 5 bases and the J gene lost 3 bases, with 16 bases spanning the gap. Germline CDR1 is SGHAT and CDR2 is FQNNGV. The CDR3 sequence is CASSPAVGPYTEAFF. The CDR3 nucleotides read TGTGCCAGCAGCCCGGCCGTGGGGCCCTACACTGAAGCTTTCTTT.

This chain connects TRBV27 to TRBJ2-1; no definite D call. Trimming pared 7 bases from V and 4 bases from J, leaving 14 bases between. There are 14 residues in the CDR3. Looked up from germline, CDR1 is MNHEY and CDR2 is SMNVEV (reference sequence). The CDR3 region is CASTPTGWYNEQFF. The CDR3 coding sequence is TGTGCCAGCACCCCGACTGGGTGGTACAATGAGCAGTTCTTC.

This chain links TRBV27 with TRBJ1-5; D remains ambiguous. Trimming pared 3 bases from V and 2 bases from J, leaving 8 bases between. The CDR3 is 14 residues long. Germline CDR1 and CDR2: MNHEY and SMNVEV (reference sequence). CDR3 protein: CASSLSQGNQPQHF. As DNA, the CDR3 is TGTGCCAGCAGTTTGTCACAAGGCAATCAGCCCCAGCATTTT.

This sequence joins TRBV20-1 and TRBJ1-4, with a possible D match to TRBD1 (5 bases). Trimming took 6 bases from V and 5 from J, leaving 7 bases between them. CDR1 is DFQATT and CDR2 is SNEGSKA in the germline V gene (reference sequence). The CDR3 contains 11 residues. CDR3 in DNA: TGCAGTGCCAAGGGGAATGAAAAACTGTTTTTT. Its translation: CSAKGNEKLFF.

About this clone itself: Sequence at one end of the junction differs from germline and may be a read error. The chain carries TRBV5-1 and TRBJ1-1; TRBD1 might be the D (5 bases). Germline values: CDR1 SGHRS, CDR2 YFSETQ. The CDR3 totals 14 residues. The CDR3 here is CASSLSGVKTEAFF. The CDR3 DNA reads TGCGCCAGCAGCTTGTCGGGGGTGAAGACTGAAGCTTTCTTT.

This chain links TRBV4-3 with TRBJ2-1; 7 bases are a match to TRBD1. The germline gives CDR1 LGHNA, CDR2 YSLEER. There are 14 residues in the CDR3. V lost 0 bases, J lost 9 bases, and 5 bases stayed unmatched. CDR3 coding DNA: TGCGCCAGCAGCCAAGAGGCCCCAGGGGGTGAGCAGTTCTTC. Protein sequence: CASSQEAPGGEQFF.

The chain's CDR3 is CASSFSRDLLAKNIQYF. As DNA, the CDR3 is TGTGCCAGCAGCTTTTCCCGGGACTTGCTAGCCAAAAACATTCAGTACTTC. The genes are TRBV7-8 and TRBJ2-4; a weak D match, TRBD2 (6 bases). Trimming removed 3 bases at V and 0 bases at J, with 15 bases between. The CDR3 has 17 amino acids. CDR1 is SGHVS, CDR2 FQNEAQ, per germline. The whole variable domain, remainder taken from reference TRBV7-8 and TRBJ2-4, is GAGVSQSPRYKVAKRGQDVALRCDPISGHVSLFWYQQALGQGPEFLTYFQNEAQLDKSGLPSDRFFAERPEGSVSTLKIQRTQQEDSAVYLCASSFSRDLLAKNIQYFGAGTRLSVL.

This chain uses TRBV30 with TRBJ2-3, with TRBD2 identical over 10 bases. CDR3 length equals 16 residues. V dropped 5 bases and J dropped 4; count of bases not matched to a gene: 12. The germline V gene encodes CDR1 GTSNPN and CDR2 SVGIG (reference sequence). The CDR3 here is CAWGAPTSGKPDTQYF. In DNA, the CDR3 is TGTGCCTGGGGCGCCCCAACTAGCGGGAAACCAGATACGCAGTATTTT.

This clone appeared once. The chain recombines TRBV7-2 with TRBJ2-3; D might be TRBD2 (5 bases). This CDR3 is 13 amino acids long. Germline values: CDR1 SGHTA, CDR2 FQGNSA. The V gene lost 1 base and the J gene lost 6 bases, with 8 bases spanning the gap. The CDR3 nucleotides read TGTGCCAGCAGCTTAGTGGCTAGCGATACGCAGTATTTT. Translated: CASSLVASDTQYF.